This TCR beta chain was sequenced in a study of T cells in Graves' hyperthyroidism and ophthalmopathy. Study observations and caveats: For ophthalmopathy, model prediction preceded onset by a median roughly 6.2 months.

Germline CDR1 and CDR2: SGDLS and YYNGEE. V dropped 4 bases and J dropped 5 bases, with 16 bases sitting between them. This CDR3 spans 14 amino acids. This clonotype has ten or more counts. The antigen is not known. The source material, RNA transcripts, was used to amplify TCR beta CDR3 regions. TCR CDR3 regions were first amplified by RT-PCR with HTBI primers. TCRdb ran MiXCR on the multiplex PCR reads and lists one entry per CDR3 protein. The table shows under 250,000 distinct CDR3 sequences, with approximately 23% occurring only once. A 10 ml volume of fresh peripheral blood provided the PBMCs. The chain employs TRBV9 and TRBJ2-7; D is unresolved. The receptor comes from a woman aged 40 to 55 with Graves' ophthalmopathy. Sample: blood. The CDR3 coding sequence is TGTGCCAGCAGCCCCCTACCCCTCGTGGACGAGCAGTACTTC. This translates into CASSPLPLVDEQYF.